Presented here are 23 T cell receptor beta chains from one specimen sequenced in a study of T cells in Graves' hyperthyroidism and ophthalmopathy. TCR beta CDR3 region amplification was performed from RNA transcripts. Primed by the HTBI set, a first-round RT-PCR was run on the TCR CDR3. TCRdb passed the multiplex PCR reads through MiXCR, listing each CDR3 protein once. The sample holds about 410,000 distinct CDR3 sequences, around 15% seen once. The sequencing sample was made of blood. Receptors were obtained from a man aged 18 to 30 with Graves' ophthalmopathy.

In DNA, the CDR3 is TGTGCCAGTGGACAGGGTCTCGATAATTCACCCCTCCACTTT. Its protein is CASGQGLDNSPLHF. The V and J genes are TRBV7-2 and TRBJ1-6, with TRBD1 identical over 8 bases. Germline CDR1 is SGHTA and CDR2 is FQGNSA. There are 14 residues in the CDR3. V trimming: 9 bases; J trimming: 5 bases; junction bases outside the gene matches: 6.

This clonotype has a handful of counts. The chain employs TRBV20-1 and TRBJ2-7; 9 bases map to TRBD2. Looked up from germline, CDR1 is DFQATT and CDR2 is SNEGSKA (reference sequence). The CDR3 spans 15 residues. V trimming: 5 bases; J trimming: 4 bases; junction bases outside the gene matches: 12. The CDR3 sequence is CSAPPRLAASYEQYF. In DNA form, the CDR3 reads TGCAGTGCTCCCCCCCGACTAGCGGCGTCTTACGAGCAGTACTTC.

The chain carries TRBV12-3 or TRBV12-4 and TRBJ1-2; weak D call: TRBD1 (6 bases). The CDR3 contains 15 residues. The V gene lost 5 bases and the J gene lost 0 bases, with 13 bases spanning the gap. The CDR3 sequence: CASSRQVITNYGYTF. Here the CDR3 DNA reads TGTGCCAGCAGTCGACAGGTCATAACTAACTATGGCTACACCTTC.

This clonotype was seen ten or more times. The rearrangement links TRBV11-2 to TRBJ2-2, with 11 bases matching TRBD1. Trimming removed 6 bases from V and 6 bases from J; junction bases left unmatched: 12. Germline loops: CDR1 SGHAT, CDR2 FQNNGV. The CDR3 is 17 amino acids. The CDR3 protein is CASRPPTEGQGAGELFF. For the CDR3, the DNA is TGTGCCAGCAGACCACCCACTGAGGGACAGGGGGCCGGGGAGCTGTTTTTT. Drawing the rest from reference TRBV11-2 and TRBJ2-2, the complete variable domain is EAGVAQSPRYKIIEKRQSVAFWCNPISGHATLYWYQQILGQGPKLLIQFQNNGVVDDSQLPKDRFSAERLKGVDSTLKIQPAKLEDSAVYLCASRPPTEGQGAGELFFGEGSRLTVL.

With regard to this clonotype: A much larger clone differs from this one at a single base, so this may be a read error. This rearrangement joins TRBV20-1 to TRBJ2-7, with 9 nucleotides matching TRBD1. The CDR3 extends over 17 amino acids. Germline V gene sequence: CDR1 DFQATT, CDR2 SNEGSKA (reference sequence). CDR3 in amino acids: CSARGTPGTGKEYGQYF. The CDR3 DNA reads as TGCAGTGCTAGAGGCACCCCTGGGACAGGGAAAGAGTACGGGCAGTACTTC.

This clonotype was counted only a few times. The chain employs TRBV6-1 and TRBJ2-7, with D perhaps matching TRBD1 (6 bases). The CDR3 is 14 amino acids. V was trimmed by 7 bases and J by 3 bases, leaving 16 bases between them. Per germline, CDR1 MNHNS and CDR2 SASEGT. The CDR3 DNA is TGTGCCAGCACCAGGGACACATGGAGCTACGAGCAGTACTTC. Translated, it gives CASTRDTWSYEQYF.

This clonotype was picked up many times. The genes are TRBV19 and TRBJ2-5; 7 bases match TRBD1. V gave up 9 bases and J gave up 1 base; unmatched junction bases: 2. This CDR3 is 12 amino acids long. Germline CDR1 is LNHDA and CDR2 is SQIVND (reference sequence). The CDR3 DNA sequence: TGTGCCAGCGGGGACAGCCAAGAGACCCAGTACTTC. Protein: CASGDSQETQYF. Full variable domain (missing parts from reference TRBV19 and TRBJ2-5): DGGITQSPKYLFRKEGQNVTLSCEQNLNHDAMYWYRQDPGQGLRLIYYSQIVNDFQKGDIAEGYSVSREKKESFPLTVTSAQKNPTAFYLCASGDSQETQYFGPGTRLLVL.

In its sample, this clonotype was seen many times. Here the CDR3 DNA reads TGTGCCAGCAGCCAAGATTGGAGCGGGACCCAAGAGACCCAGTACTTC. Its protein product is CASSQDWSGTQETQYF. J is TRBJ2-5 and V is TRBV3-1; 7 bases map to TRBD2. V lost 0 bases, J lost 1 base, and 5 bases stayed unmatched. The CDR3 is 16 residues long. Per the germline V gene, CDR1 is LGHDT and CDR2 is YNNKEL (reference sequence).

At least ten counts were recorded for this clonotype. The CDR3, as DNA: TGTGCCAGTACTGAGGGGGCGGGCACTGAAGCTTTCTTT. Its protein product is CASTEGAGTEAFF. The rearrangement joins TRBV7-9 to TRBJ1-1; 7 nucleotides align to TRBD1. The J segment lost 4 bases and the V segment lost 9 bases, leaving 8 bases of the junction unmatched. The CDR3 length is 13 residues. Germline assignment: CDR1 SEHNR and CDR2 FQNEAQ (reference sequence).

This clonotype was found a few times. This chain links TRBV7-6 with TRBJ2-7; 10 nucleotides align to TRBD2. V shed 1 base, J shed 2 bases, and the junction held 5 bases outside the gene matches. The CDR3 is 16 amino acids. Germline CDR1 SGHVS, CDR2 FNYEAQ. CDR3 sequence: CASSLGAGGVTYEQYF. In DNA form, the CDR3 reads TGTGCCAGCAGCTTAGGAGCGGGGGGGGTCACCTACGAGCAGTACTTC.

This clonotype was counted at least ten times. This chain joins TRBV5-1 and TRBJ2-1, with D unresolved. CDR3 length: 14 residues. Looked up from germline, CDR1 is SGHRS and CDR2 is YFSETQ. Trimming cost V 0 bases and J 4 bases, with 8 bases left between them. In nucleotides, the CDR3 is TGCGCCAGCAGCTTGGACAGCATTTACAATGAGCAGTTCTTC. Amino acid sequence: CASSLDSIYNEQFF.

This clonotype was seen a handful of times. A much more abundant neighbour one base away suggests this may be a read error. The V and J genes are TRBV7-2 and TRBJ2-3, with D unresolved. The ends were cut back, 3 bases at V and 2 bases at J, with 3 bases in the middle. This CDR3 has 12 residues. The germline V gene has CDR1 SGHTA and CDR2 FQGNSA. CDR3 residues: CASSFYTDTQYF. The CDR3 coding sequence is TGTGCCAGCAGCTTCTACACAGATACGCAGTATTTT.

This clonotype was seen repeatedly, ten times or more. This chain uses TRBV5-6 with TRBJ1-1; TRBD1 matches at 8 bases. Germline trimming cut 4 bases from V and 4 bases from J; bases unmatched to any gene: 3. Per the germline V gene, CDR1 is SGHDT and CDR2 is YYEEEE. This CDR3 comprises 13 residues. The CDR3 reads CASSARGPTEAFF. The CDR3 DNA reads TGTGCCAGCAGCGCCAGGGGGCCCACTGAAGCTTTCTTT.

This clonotype was detected ten times or more. V and J are TRBV7-9 and TRBJ2-2; D is unresolved. Germline V gene sequence: CDR1 SEHNR, CDR2 FQNEAQ (reference sequence). With 7 bases removed from V and 2 bases from J, the gap between germline ends came to 11 bases. The CDR3 loop spans 14 amino acids. This CDR3 reads CASITQVNTGELFF. The CDR3 DNA follows: TGTGCCAGCATCACCCAAGTAAACACCGGGGAGCTGTTTTTT.

This clonotype has ten or more counts. This rearrangement joins TRBV20-1 to TRBJ2-1; 7 bases match TRBD1. With V trimmed by 0 bases and J by 8 bases, 7 bases remained unmatched. Germline assignment: CDR1 DFQATT and CDR2 SNEGSKA (reference sequence). The CDR3 sequence is 14 residues long. For the CDR3, the DNA is TGCAGTGCTAGAGATCCACAGGGGCTCGATGAGCAGTTCTTC. Amino acids: CSARDPQGLDEQFF.

This clonotype is medium-sized (0.01 to 0.1%) in the sample. The V call is TRBV2, the J call TRBJ2-1; D is perhaps TRBD1 or TRBD2 (5 bases each). V shed 7 bases and J shed 4 bases, with 11 bases lying between them. Germline CDR1 reads SNHLY; CDR2 reads FYNNEI. CDR3 length: 13 amino acids. Here the CDR3 DNA reads TGTGCCAGCACCAACTGGGGGTACAATGAGCAGTTCTTC. It codes for CASTNWGYNEQFF. Based on the CDR3 plus reference TRBV2 and TRBJ2-1, the full variable domain is EPEVTQTPSHQVTQMGQEVILRCVPISNHLYFYWYRQILGQKVEFLVSFYNNEISEKSEIFDDQFSVERPDGSNFTLKIRSTKLEDSAMYFCASTNWGYNEQFFGPGTRLTVL.

Many counts were recorded for this clonotype. CDR3 residues: CASGQDRGNGYTF. For the CDR3, the DNA is TGCGCCAGCGGCCAGGACAGGGGTAATGGCTACACCTTC. This rearrangement joins TRBV5-1 to TRBJ1-2, with TRBD1 matching 9 bases. The CDR3 extends over 13 amino acids. Germline V lookup: CDR1 SGHRS, CDR2 YFSETQ. V trimming: 7 bases; J trimming: 6 bases; junction bases outside the gene matches: 7. The entire variable domain, with the rest obtained from reference TRBV5-1 and TRBJ1-2, is as follows: KAGVTQTPRYLIKTRGQQVTLSCSPISGHRSVSWYQQTPGQGLQFLFEYFSETQRNKGNFPGRFSGRQFSNSRSEMNVSTLELGDSALYLCASGQDRGNGYTFGSGTRLTVV.

The gene calls are TRBV27 and TRBJ2-7; 10 bases map to TRBD1. The CDR3 loop spans 17 amino acids. Germline lookup yields CDR1 MNHEY and CDR2 SMNVEV (reference sequence). With 0 bases clipped from V and 4 bases from J, the junction kept 9 bases outside the gene matches. This chain's CDR3 is CASSLSGTGAYFYEQYF. The CDR3 DNA is TGTGCCAGCAGTTTATCCGGGACAGGGGCATATTTTTACGAGCAGTACTTC.

V and J are TRBV19 and TRBJ1-4; D is unclear. V gave up 1 base and J gave up 6 bases, with 9 bases separating them. Germline values: CDR1 LNHDA, CDR2 SQIVND (reference sequence). The CDR3 sequence is 14 residues long. The CDR3 here is CASSIVPFHEKLFF. The CDR3 DNA reads as TGTGCCAGTAGTATAGTGCCATTCCATGAAAAACTGTTTTTT.

Notes on this clonotype: One end of the junction fails to match germline, which may point to a read error. This rearrangement joins TRBV18 to TRBJ1-5; D perhaps matches TRBD1 (6 bases). The V gene's germline CDR1 is KGHSH and CDR2 LQKENI. The CDR3 has 16 amino acids. The CDR3 sequence: CASPPYRAGERQPQHF. The CDR3 DNA reads as TGTGCCAGCCCACCATATAGGGCAGGGGAAAGGCAGCCCCAGCATTTT. Complete variable domain (other parts from reference TRBV18 and TRBJ1-5): NAGVMQNPRHLVRRRGQEARLRCSPMKGHSHVYWYRQLPEEGLKFMVYLQKENIIDESGMPKERFSAEFPKEGPSILRIQQVVRGDSAAYFCASPPYRAGERQPQHFGDGTRLSIL.

This clonotype was recorded many times. The rearrangement uses TRBV29-1 and TRBJ2-7; D might be TRBD2 (5 bases). Germline V gene data show CDR1 as SQVTM and CDR2 as ANQGSEA. The CDR3 contains 13 residues. Trimming shortened V by 1 base and J by 2 bases, and 9 bases separated the two germline ends. CDR3 in amino acids: CSVEAGNPYEQYF. CDR3 DNA: TGCAGCGTTGAAGCCGGGAACCCCTACGAGCAGTACTTC.

This clonotype has ten or more counts. CDR3: CASKDGRDTEAFF. CDR3 nucleotide sequence: TGTGCCAGCAAGGATGGAAGGGACACTGAAGCTTTCTTT. The genes are TRBV6-1 and TRBJ1-1; D remains unclear. Germline loops: CDR1 MNHNS, CDR2 SASEGT. The CDR3 totals 13 residues. V was clipped by 7 bases and J by 3 bases, with 12 bases between them.

This clonotype was counted many times. The CDR3 protein is CASSTENTGELFF. The DNA of the CDR3 is TGTGCCAGCAGTACCGAGAACACCGGGGAGCTGTTTTTT. The chain uses TRBV2 and TRBJ2-2, with unresolved D. Trimming took 5 bases from V and 1 from J, leaving 5 bases between them. This CDR3 has 13 amino acids. Per the germline V gene, CDR1 is SNHLY and CDR2 is FYNNEI. Full variable domain (missing parts from reference TRBV2 and TRBJ2-2): EPEVTQTPSHQVTQMGQEVILRCVPISNHLYFYWYRQILGQKVEFLVSFYNNEISEKSEIFDDQFSVERPDGSNFTLKIRSTKLEDSAMYFCASSTENTGELFFGEGSRLTVL.